This T cell receptor (beta chain) was retrieved from a study of blood T cells in healthy people across ages. Deletions cut 5 bases from V and 2 bases from J, with 10 bases between. CDR1 is SEHNR, CDR2 FQNEAQ, per germline (reference sequence). This CDR3 comprises 13 residues. No fewer than 7 million PBMCs went into each sample. This clonotype appeared a few times. The authors ran a second PCR of about 7 to 12 cycles using a sample-barcoded 5' primer and a J-beta primer mix. Unique molecular identifiers of 12 random nucleotides labeled each cDNA. TCRdb passed the 5' RACE reads through MiXCR, listing each CDR3 protein once. The sample contains roughly 900,000 distinct CDR3 sequences, roughly 43% of which appear only once.

The clonotype originates from a man younger than 40 in good health. The sequenced material came from blood. The chain combines TRBV7-9 with TRBJ2-7; TRBD1 might be the D (5 bases). CDR3 nucleotide sequence: TGTGCCAGCAGCCTCAGGGTTACCTACGAGCAGTACTTC. This translates into CASSLRVTYEQYF.